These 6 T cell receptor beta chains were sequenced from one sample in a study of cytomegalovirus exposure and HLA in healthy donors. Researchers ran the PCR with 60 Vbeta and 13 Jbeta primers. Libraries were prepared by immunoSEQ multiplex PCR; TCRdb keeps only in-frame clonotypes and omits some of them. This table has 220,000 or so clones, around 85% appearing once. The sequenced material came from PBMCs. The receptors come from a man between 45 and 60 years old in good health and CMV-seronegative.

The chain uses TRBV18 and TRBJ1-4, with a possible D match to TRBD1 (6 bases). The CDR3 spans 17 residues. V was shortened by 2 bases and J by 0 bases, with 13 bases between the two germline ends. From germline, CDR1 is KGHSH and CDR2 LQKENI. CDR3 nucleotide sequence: TGTGCCAGCTCACCAAACAGGGCCCCTGCAACTAATGAAAAACTGTTTTTT. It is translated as CASSPNRAPATNEKLFF.

For the CDR3, the DNA is TGTGCCAGCAGCTACCCCCTGAGGGACAGCAATGAAAAACTGTTTTTT. This sequence encodes CASSYPLRDSNEKLFF. V gene TRBV5-6 combines with J gene TRBJ1-4, with TRBD1 identical over 7 bases. J gave up 5 bases and V 3 bases, and 10 bases lay outside the gene matches. Germline V gives CDR1 SGHDT, CDR2 YYEEEE. The CDR3 spans 16 residues.

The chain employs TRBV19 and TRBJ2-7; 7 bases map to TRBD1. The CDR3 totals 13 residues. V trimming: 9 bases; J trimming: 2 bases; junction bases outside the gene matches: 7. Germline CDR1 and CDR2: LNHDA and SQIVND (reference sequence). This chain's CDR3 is CARVGDSPYEQYF. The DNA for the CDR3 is TGTGCCAGGGTGGGGGACAGTCCCTACGAGCAGTACTTC.

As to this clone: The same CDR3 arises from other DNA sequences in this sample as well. CDR3 nucleotide sequence: TGCAGCGTTGAACCAGGGGGCGGCGAGACCCAGTACTTC. It specifies CSVEPGGGETQYF. The rearrangement uses TRBV29-1 and TRBJ2-5; 8 positions agree with TRBD1. Looked up from germline, CDR1 is SQVTM and CDR2 is ANQGSEA. This CDR3 has 13 amino acids. Trimming took 2 bases from V and 5 from J; bases not matched to a gene: 4.

The CDR3 loop is CASSLDLDSDEQFF. The CDR3 DNA follows: TGCGCCAGCAGCTTGGACTTAGATTCGGATGAGCAGTTCTTC. J is TRBJ2-1 and V is TRBV5-1; unclear D gene. V was pared by 0 bases and J by 8 bases, with 12 bases between. Per germline, CDR1 SGHRS and CDR2 YFSETQ. This CDR3 contains 14 residues.

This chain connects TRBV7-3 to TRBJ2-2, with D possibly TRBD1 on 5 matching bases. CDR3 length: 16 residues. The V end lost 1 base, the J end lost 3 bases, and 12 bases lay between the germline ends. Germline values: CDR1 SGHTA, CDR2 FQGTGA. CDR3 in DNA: TGTGCCAGCAGCTTAAACGGCAGGGTCTACACCGGGGAGCTGTTTTTT. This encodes CASSLNGRVYTGELFF. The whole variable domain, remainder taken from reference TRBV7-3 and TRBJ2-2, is GAGVSQTPSNKVTEKGKYVELRCDPISGHTALYWYRQSLGQGPEFLIYFQGTGAADDSGLPNDRFFAVRPEGSVSTLKIQRTERGDSAVYLCASSLNGRVYTGELFFGEGSRLTVL.